Sequencing of this TCR beta chain was carried out in a study of long-term antiretroviral therapy in people with HIV (dated by TCRdb to between 2021 and 2024). About the investigation overall: Collection of the earliest samples took place about a decade ahead of the 2015 WHO recommendation for immediate ART, at a time when ART was typically delayed until CD4 counts fell. Whether ART initiation and durable HIV suppression were associated with changes in peripheral blood TRB repertoire composition and diversity was tested in a retrospective serial study. Test extractions of a monoclonal T-cell line alongside under 35 polyclonal samples showed no cross-contamination during QIAcube processing. A total of 150 to 200 cryopreserved PBMC samples came from 30 adults with confirmed HIV infection and were collected serially over a mean of roughly six years (range 1-12). Among the 30 or so participants with HIV, roughly eleven were female.

Measured from the cysteine to the phenylalanine, the CDR3 is 14 residues long. Here the CDR3 DNA is all that survives: 42 bases in frame from base 1. Between the V and J ends, shortened by 7 bases and 4 bases respectively, the junction contains 19 bases. CDR1 and CDR2, per the germline V gene, are SQVTM and ANQGSEA. Participants were included only if at least one PBMC sample before ART initiation and at least two post-ART samples were available. Treatment was received in the United States of America by all participants with HIV. Cryopreserved samples of about 1-10 million PBMC were thawed and washed before DNA extraction. At the time of the earliest PBMC sample, participants with HIV were aged between about 20 and 55 years. Per participant, PBMC samples came from 1-4 timepoints prior to ART initiation and 2-8 timepoints following ART initiation, for a median of 7 samples. Serial HIV viral load, CD4+ T-cell count, ART history and demographic data were obtained for every participant. A Qiagen kit on a QIAcube was used to extract genomic DNA from unsorted PBMC, with samples processed in batches of 12.

The investigation overall reported the following: Because PBMC availability was limited, only the TCR beta chain was sequenced, with no alpha chain pairing. The repertoire was dominated across all time points by expanded TRB clones identified before ART initiation, although this dominance was seen to fluctuate and to decrease in many PLHIV after ART. A significant increase in TRB diversity was found to be associated with ART initiation, although TRB diversity was observed to remain significantly below that of transplant donor controls even after long-term ART. Inferences about post-ART repertoire changes were limited because no data were available on ART adherence, viral resistance or therapy changes. The samples span the years 2004 to 2017, and the ART regimens used at that time may not be as effective as current regimens. Compared with controls, HIV repertoires had narrower CDR3 length ranges, and the network structure pointed to an antigen-experienced repertoire that shifted only slightly toward naive after ART. Unsorted PBMC were profiled instead of sorted CD4+ and CD8+ T cells because pre-ART samples had limited cell numbers.

The immunoSEQ hsTCRB v3.0 assay was used at survey level resolution to sequence the TRB variable region. TRB sequencing targeted a depth of about 40,000-50,000 T-cell genomes per sample. An Illumina MiSeq with a v3 150-cycle kit was used to sequence the pooled TRB libraries. On the authors' methods: Analysis of repertoires was carried out in R inside a reproducible Nextflow workflow spanning QC, data transformation and analysis. Custom analyses were implemented in LymphoSeq2, an R package for AIRR-Seq data exploration. A few samples that yielded fewer than 5000 total TRB sequences were excluded, so that 200 or so HIV repertoires were analyzed. Among the roughly 200 retained HIV repertoires, some 60 were collected before ART initiation and more than 120 after ART initiation. Each repertoire was downsampled to 5000 TRB nucleotide sequences, and summary statistics were averaged across 100 downsampling iterations. Only TRB sequences with CDR3 regions of at least seven amino acids were retained for analysis. A Shannon entropy-derived clonality score and the Gini coefficient were used to measure diversity. In the repertoire networks, any two of the top 5000 CDR3 amino acid sequences were connected whenever the two sequences differed by an edit distance of one. GLIPH2 predicted antigen specificity groups and MHC restriction for TRB CDR3 amino acid sequences. To flag known CMV, EBV, HIV or tissue antigen associations, CDR3 amino acid sequences were matched against VDJdb and McPAS-TCR. Pre-ART, post-ART and control groups were compared with Wilcoxon signed-rank tests and Holm-Bonferroni correction. The table was pulled from immuneACCESS by TCRdb, which kept in-frame rearrangements only. Such tables lose some clones; where checked, under half of the loss comes from unresolved V genes, and the rest has no known cause. Clone size and the V and J calls come from that table; the DNA yielded D and trimming. This sample has about 33,000 clones in its table, and roughly 80% of those were observed once. The top ten clones comprise roughly 7.2% of the sample.

Regarding this clone: Its antigen remains undetermined. No much larger clone is present one base from it, and per-base qualities are unavailable.

The specimen comprised unsorted PBMCs, sampled 2 years after starting antiretroviral therapy. Recombination linked TRBV29-1 to TRBJ1-2; too little of a D gene remains to name it. This TCR derives from a woman aged 45-65 years with HIV. In nucleotides, the sequence is TGCAGCGCTGTCAGCTCTCGAACGGGCTATGGCTACACCTTC. This yields the protein CSAVSSRTGYGYTF.